This T cell receptor beta chain was retrieved from a study of T cell repertoires in cytomegalovirus infection. About the study: Public TCR beta signatures indicated both CMV infection and matching HLA type.

TCRdb recomputed calls from the reads with MiXCR, one row per CDR3 protein. The table has approximately 500,000 distinct CDR3 sequences, about 10% seen once. This clonotype was seen only once. The antigen remains unidentified. Broader study findings: Public TCR beta family frequency separated CMV-and-HLA carriers, including in an independent cohort. Clonotype analysis showed dominance of the ex vivo response by HLA-C-restricted CMV-specific TCR beta clonotypes.

CDR1 MDHEN and CDR2 SYDVKM come from the germline V gene. The CDR3 covers 16 residues. V was shortened by 6 bases and J by 2 bases, with 19 bases between the two germline ends. The sequence was collected from a human donor in good health (CMV status not recorded). Some clones in this sample may be carry-over from other donors' samples. The source material was PBMCs. This chain uses TRBV28 with TRBJ1-1, with D tentatively TRBD1 (5 bases). The CDR3 DNA sequence: TGTGCCAGCAGCCCCGGGGGAGGGGCGGGAAACACTGAAGCTTTCTTT. Translated, it gives CASSPGGGAGNTEAFF.